There are a few counts of the clone carrying this T cell receptor beta chain. Its matching antigen is unknown. Using immunoSEQ multiplex PCR, the repertoire was profiled, and TCRdb retains in-frame clones only, with some absent. The top ten clones hold approximately 9% of a sample with approximately 3,000 clones, roughly 23% of them seen once. These data come from a study of T cells in localized non-small cell lung cancer. Findings and caveats of the study: With higher T cell density in blood came longer overall survival. Among the tissues sampled, uninvolved adjacent lung had the highest T cell clonality, above tumor. Appearances in adjacent lung were noted for a median around 55 of the top 100 tumor clones. Heterogeneity is still possible, as just one tumor region was sequenced.

The CDR3 contains 13 residues. Per germline, CDR1 MNHGY and CDR2 SAAAGT. Trimming cost V 2 bases and J 3 bases, with 4 bases left between them. The TCR originated in a male donor aged 60 or older with stage III lung adenocarcinoma. The sample was lung tumor tissue, taken before any cancer treatment. This sequence joins TRBV6-8 and TRBJ2-2; D is unclear. CDR3 DNA: TGTGCCAGCAGTTACCAGGACACCGGGGAGCTGTTTTTT. It translates to CASSYQDTGELFF.